Following are 13 T cell receptor beta chains from one sample sequenced in a study of blood T cells in healthy people across ages. For the second PCR, which ran for roughly 7 to 11 cycles, a sample-barcoded 5' primer and a J-beta primer mix were used. TCRdb reanalysed the 5' RACE reads using MiXCR and keeps one entry per CDR3 protein. The table records 650,000 to 800,000 distinct CDR3 sequences, roughly 44% of them present only once. The sequenced material came from blood. The source of these receptors is a man aged 55-75 years in good health.

The chain is built from TRBV4-3 and TRBJ1-2, with no clear D. This CDR3 contains 15 residues. Germline V gives CDR1 LGHNA, CDR2 YSLEER. The germline V and J ends were trimmed by 0 bases and 5 bases, with 13 bases remaining between them. This CDR3 is CASSQDWRTPYGYTF. CDR3 nucleotide sequence: TGCGCCAGCAGCCAAGATTGGAGGACCCCTTATGGCTACACCTTC.

The rearrangement joins TRBV7-9 to TRBJ2-7, with D possibly called TRBD1 or TRBD2 (5 bases each). This CDR3 contains 17 residues. Germline CDR1 SEHNR, CDR2 FQNEAQ (reference sequence). V lost 1 base and J 2 bases, leaving 18 bases between the germline ends. CDR3 coding DNA: TGTGCCAGCAGCTTAGGGACATCGACGAACGGGGCCTACGAGCAGTACTTC. Translated, it gives CASSLGTSTNGAYEQYF.

The chain recombines TRBV18 with TRBJ2-7, with 7 bases aligning to TRBD1. Per the germline V gene, CDR1 is KGHSH and CDR2 is LQKENI. Trimming removed 0 bases from V and 5 bases from J; junction bases left unmatched: 7. The CDR3 is 15 residues long. The CDR3 sequence: CASSPPARQGHEQYF. As DNA, the CDR3 is TGTGCCAGCTCACCACCGGCCAGACAGGGCCACGAGCAGTACTTC.

This chain links TRBV6-6 with TRBJ2-3; 9 bases agree with TRBD2. V trimming: 6 bases; J trimming: 2 bases; junction bases outside the gene matches: 12. This CDR3 is built from 17 residues. Germline V gene lookup returns CDR1 MNHNY and CDR2 SVGAGI (reference sequence). This CDR3 is CASRSPQRGAITDTQYF. CDR3 coding DNA: TGTGCCAGCAGGTCCCCCCAGCGGGGGGCCATCACAGATACGCAGTATTTT.

This clonotype came up a few times. This chain uses TRBV14 with TRBJ1-6, with no clear D. CDR1 and CDR2 (germline): SGHDN, FVKESK. V lost 1 base and J lost 4, with 8 bases in between. The CDR3 sequence is 15 residues long. DNA for the CDR3: TGTGCCAGCAGCCAAGGGCCAGGATATAATTCACCCCTCCACTTT. As protein: CASSQGPGYNSPLHF.

The CDR3 reads CASSLGLNDSPLHF. The CDR3 DNA follows: TGTGCCAGCAGTTTAGGCCTCAACGATTCACCCCTCCACTTT. The chain links TRBV12-3 or TRBV12-4 to TRBJ1-6; D is ambiguous. The V gene lost 1 base and the J gene lost 8 bases, with 9 bases spanning the gap. The CDR3 sequence is 14 residues long.

This clonotype was seen only a few times. The chain has TRBV28 and TRBJ1-4; D gene ambiguous. The CDR3 totals 14 residues. CDR1 and CDR2 from the germline V gene are MDHEN and SYDVKM. With 3 bases removed from V and 8 bases from J, the gap between germline ends came to 13 bases. As DNA, the CDR3 is TGTGCCAGCAGTTTGATCTCCCATCTGGAAAAACTGTTTTTT. This translates into CASSLISHLEKLFF.

This clonotype came up a few times. The V gene is TRBV21-1, the J gene TRBJ2-3. TRBV21-1 is termed a pseudogene. The CDR3 loop spans 17 amino acids. Here the CDR3 reads CASSKEGLTASTDTQYF. The CDR3 DNA reads TGTGCCAGCAGCAAAGAGGGCTTGACCGCTAGCACAGATACGCAGTATTTT.

The chain is built from TRBV6-5 and TRBJ1-1; D remains unclear. The CDR3 consists of 15 residues. Germline-derived CDR1 and CDR2 are MNHEY and SVGAGI. V lost 0 bases and J lost 0, with 8 bases in between. The CDR3 loop is CASSYSGGLNTEAFF. Written as DNA, the CDR3 is TGTGCCAGCAGTTACTCGGGAGGATTGAACACTGAAGCTTTCTTT.

Notes on this clonotype: An end of the junction differs from the germline gene, which may be a read error. This sequence joins TRBV3-1 and TRBJ2-5; D may be TRBD2 (6 bases). The CDR3 length is 17 residues. Per the germline V gene, CDR1 is LGHDT and CDR2 is YNNKEL (reference sequence). The CDR3, as DNA: TGTACCAGCAGCCAAGATCTCGGGGAGGTCATCCAAGAGACCCAGTACTTC. Translated: CTSSQDLGEVIQETQYF.

The rearrangement uses TRBV5-1 and TRBJ1-4; D remains unclear. In germline, CDR1 is SGHRS, CDR2 YFSETQ. Trimming removed 0 bases from V and 4 bases from J, with 7 bases in between. The CDR3 is 14 residues long. The CDR3 sequence is CASSLGHNNEKLFF. The CDR3 DNA reads TGCGCCAGCAGCTTGGGACACAATAATGAAAAACTGTTTTTT.

This chain connects TRBV5-1 to TRBJ2-5, with D perhaps assigned TRBD1 or TRBD2 (5 bases each). V was shortened by 7 bases and J by 5 bases, with 15 bases between the two germline ends. The CDR3 runs to 13 residues. CDR1 is SGHRS and CDR2 is YFSETQ in the germline V gene. The chain's CDR3 is CASRDGEGETQYF. As DNA, the CDR3 is TGCGCCAGCCGGGACGGCGAGGGGGAGACCCAGTACTTC.

The table lists this clonotype with a few counts. This chain joins TRBV12-3 or TRBV12-4 and TRBJ2-5; D might be TRBD2 (5 bases). The V end lost 0 bases, the J end lost 1 base, and 12 bases lay between the germline ends. This CDR3 region has 16 residues. CDR3 nucleotide sequence: TGTGCCAGCAGTTTAGCGCGGAAAGGGAGCCAAGAGACCCAGTACTTC. This sequence encodes CASSLARKGSQETQYF.